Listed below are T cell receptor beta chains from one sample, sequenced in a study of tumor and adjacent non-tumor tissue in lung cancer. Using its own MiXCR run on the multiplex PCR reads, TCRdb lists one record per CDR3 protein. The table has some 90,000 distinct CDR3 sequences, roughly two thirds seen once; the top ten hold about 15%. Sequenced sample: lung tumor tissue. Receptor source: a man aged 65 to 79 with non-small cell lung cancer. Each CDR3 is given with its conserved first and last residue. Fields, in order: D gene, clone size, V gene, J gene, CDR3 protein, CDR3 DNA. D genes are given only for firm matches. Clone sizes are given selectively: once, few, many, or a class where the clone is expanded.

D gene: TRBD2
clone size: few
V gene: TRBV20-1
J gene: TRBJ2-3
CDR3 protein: CSARGSSGGHNTQYF
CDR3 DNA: TGCAGTGCTAGAGGGTCTAGCGGGGGGCATAATACGCAGTATTTT

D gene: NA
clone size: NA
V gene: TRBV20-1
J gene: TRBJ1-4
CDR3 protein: CSQWSGADEKLFF
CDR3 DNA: TGCAGTCAATGGTCGGGGGCTGATGAAAAACTGTTTTTT

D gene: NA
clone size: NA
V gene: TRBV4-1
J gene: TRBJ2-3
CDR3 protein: CASSHDGASTDTQYF
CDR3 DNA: TGCGCCAGCAGCCATGATGGAGCTAGCACGGATACGCAGTATTTT

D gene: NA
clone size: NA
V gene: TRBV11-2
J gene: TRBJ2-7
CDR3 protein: CASSLGNRDYEQYF
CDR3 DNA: TGTGCCAGTAGCTTAGGAAACAGAGACTACGAGCAGTACTTC

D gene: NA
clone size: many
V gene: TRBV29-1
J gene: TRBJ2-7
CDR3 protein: CSVAKGGGASPYEQYF
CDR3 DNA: TGCAGCGTTGCAAAAGGGGGAGGGGCATCCCCCTACGAGCAGTACTTC

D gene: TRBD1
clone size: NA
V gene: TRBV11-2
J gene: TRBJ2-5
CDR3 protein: CASNSRGQGKRQEAQYF
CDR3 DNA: TGCGCCAGCAACTCGCGCGGACAGGGAAAGCGGCAAGAGGCCCAGTACTTC

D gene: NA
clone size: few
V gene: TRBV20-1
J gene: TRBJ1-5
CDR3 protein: CSASAPPGGQEPQHF
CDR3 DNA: TGCAGTGCTAGTGCCCCCCCTGGGGGCCAAGAGCCCCAGCATTTT

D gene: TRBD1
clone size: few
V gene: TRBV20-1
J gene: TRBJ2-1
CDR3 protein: CSARGGQGVVFYNEQFF
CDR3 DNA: TGCAGTGCTAGAGGGGGACAGGGGGTCGTGTTCTACAATGAGCAGTTCTTC

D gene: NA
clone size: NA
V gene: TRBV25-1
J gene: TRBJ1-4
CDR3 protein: CATSWGSEKLFF
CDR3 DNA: TGTGCCACCAGTTGGGGCAGTGAAAAACTGTTTTTT

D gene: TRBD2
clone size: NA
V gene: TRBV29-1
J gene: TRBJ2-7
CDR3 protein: CSVEDRGGKYEQYF
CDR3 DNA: TGCAGTGTTGAAGACCGGGGGGGAAAATACGAGCAGTACTTC

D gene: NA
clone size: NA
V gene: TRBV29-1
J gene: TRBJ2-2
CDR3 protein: CSVGQGVGTGGLFF
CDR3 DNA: TGCAGCGTCGGGCAGGGGGTGGGCACCGGGGGGCTGTTTTTT

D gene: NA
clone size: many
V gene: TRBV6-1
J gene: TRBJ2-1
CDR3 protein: CASSEVWSGEQFF
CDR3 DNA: TGTGCCAGCAGTGAAGTCTGGTCTGGGGAGCAGTTCTTC

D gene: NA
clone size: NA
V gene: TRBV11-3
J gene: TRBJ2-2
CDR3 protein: CASSTLNTWELFF
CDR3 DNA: TGTGCTAGCAGTACCTTGAACACCTGGGAGCTGTTTTTT

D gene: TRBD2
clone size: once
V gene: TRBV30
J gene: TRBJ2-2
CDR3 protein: CAWRLAGETGELFF
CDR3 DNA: TGTGCATGGAGACTAGCGGGGGAGACCGGGGAGCTGTTTTTT

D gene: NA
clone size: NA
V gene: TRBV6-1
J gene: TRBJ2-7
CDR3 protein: CASSPPGLHEQYF
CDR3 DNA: TGTGCCAGCAGTCCCCCGGGGCTGCACGAGCAGTACTTC

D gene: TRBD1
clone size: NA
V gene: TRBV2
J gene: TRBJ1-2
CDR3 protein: CASRDRGQGYTF
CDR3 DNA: TGTGCCAGCCGGGACAGGGGACAAGGCTACACCTTC

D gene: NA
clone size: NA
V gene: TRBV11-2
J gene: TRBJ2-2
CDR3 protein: CASSPLGPHRELFF
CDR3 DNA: TGTGCCAGCAGCCCACTGGGACCACACAGGGAACTGTTTTTT

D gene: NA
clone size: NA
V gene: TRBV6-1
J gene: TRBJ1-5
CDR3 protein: CASSGNRGDAQPKHF
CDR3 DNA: TGTGCCAGCAGTGGGAACAGAGGTGACGCTCAGCCCAAGCATTTT

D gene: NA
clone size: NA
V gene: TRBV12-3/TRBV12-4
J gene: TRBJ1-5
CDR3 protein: CANRLRGRDATQPQHF
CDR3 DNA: TGTGCCAACAGATTAAGAGGAAGGGACGCGACTCAGCCCCAGCATTTT

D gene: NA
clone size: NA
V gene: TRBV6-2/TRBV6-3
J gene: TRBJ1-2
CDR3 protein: CASGYGGYTF
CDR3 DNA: TGCGCCAGCGGCTATGGTGGCTACACCTTC

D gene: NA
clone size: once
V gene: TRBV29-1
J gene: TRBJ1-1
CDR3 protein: CSVQGQLNTEAFF
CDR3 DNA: TGCAGCGTTCAGGGGCAGTTGAACACTGAAGCTTTCTTT

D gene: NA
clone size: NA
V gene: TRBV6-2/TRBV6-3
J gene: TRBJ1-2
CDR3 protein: CASSAPDWGLHGNTF
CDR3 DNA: TGTGCCAGCAGTGCTCCGGACTGGGGCCTCCATGGCAACACCTTC

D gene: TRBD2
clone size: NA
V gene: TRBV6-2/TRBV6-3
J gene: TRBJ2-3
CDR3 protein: CASTDGGAQDF
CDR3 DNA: TGTGCCAGCACTGACGGGGGGGCCCAGGACTTT

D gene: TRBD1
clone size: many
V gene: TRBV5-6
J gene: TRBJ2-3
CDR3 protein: CASSFTGGVLADTQYF
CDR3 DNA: TGTGCCAGCAGCTTTACAGGGGGAGTTTTGGCAGATACGCAGTATTTT

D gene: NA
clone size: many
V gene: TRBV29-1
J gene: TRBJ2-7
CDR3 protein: CSSLLNREQYF
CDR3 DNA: TGCAGCTCTCTCCTCAACAGGGAGCAGTACTTC

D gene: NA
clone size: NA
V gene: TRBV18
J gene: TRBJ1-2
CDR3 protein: CTSSAGEGSYGYTF
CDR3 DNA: TGTACCAGCTCGGCGGGAGAGGGTTCCTATGGCTACACCTTC

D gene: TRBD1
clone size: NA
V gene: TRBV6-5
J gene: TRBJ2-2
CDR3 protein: CASSGQGAAGQLFF
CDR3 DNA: TGTGCCAGCAGTGGGCAGGGGGCCGCCGGACAGCTGTTTTTC

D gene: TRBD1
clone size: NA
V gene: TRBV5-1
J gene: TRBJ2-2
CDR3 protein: CASRLGQGRTGELFF
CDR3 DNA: TGCGCCAGCAGGTTGGGACAGGGGAGGACCGGGGAGCTGTTTTTT

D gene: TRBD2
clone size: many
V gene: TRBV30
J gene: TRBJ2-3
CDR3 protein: CAWRPLAVDTDTQYF
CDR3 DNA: TGTGCCTGGAGACCCCTAGCGGTAGACACAGATACGCAGTATTTT

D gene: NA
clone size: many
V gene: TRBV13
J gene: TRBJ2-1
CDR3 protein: CASRRGQNNEQFF
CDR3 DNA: TGTGCCAGCAGGCGCGGACAGAACAATGAGCAGTTCTTC

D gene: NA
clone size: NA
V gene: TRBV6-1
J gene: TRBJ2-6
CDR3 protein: CASNAEDSSGTNVLTF
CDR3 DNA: TGCGCCAGCAATGCCGAGGACAGCTCGGGGACCAACGTCCTGACTTTC

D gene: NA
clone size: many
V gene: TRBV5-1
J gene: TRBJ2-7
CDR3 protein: CASSGDDHEQYF
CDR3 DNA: TGCGCCAGCAGCGGGGACGATCACGAGCAGTACTTC

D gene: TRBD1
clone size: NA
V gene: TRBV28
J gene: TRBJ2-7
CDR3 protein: CASRQGQGAREQYF
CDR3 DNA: TGTGCCAGCAGGCAGGGACAGGGGGCTCGGGAGCAGTACTTC

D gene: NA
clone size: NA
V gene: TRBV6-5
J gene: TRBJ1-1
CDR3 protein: CSSSCSWGGTSNTEAFF
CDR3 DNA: TGTTCCAGCAGTTGCTCGTGGGGAGGGACGTCGAACACTGAAGCTTTCTTT

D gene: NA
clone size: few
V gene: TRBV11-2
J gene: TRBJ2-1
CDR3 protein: CTSMSGQSSYNEQFF
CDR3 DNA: TGTACCAGCATGAGTGGACAGAGCTCCTACAATGAGCAGTTCTTC

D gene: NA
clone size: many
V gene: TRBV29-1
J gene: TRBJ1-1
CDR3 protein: CSVFRDRGTEAFF
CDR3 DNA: TGCAGCGTTTTCCGGGACCGGGGCACTGAAGCTTTCTTT

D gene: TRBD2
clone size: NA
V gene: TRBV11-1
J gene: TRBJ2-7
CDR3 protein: CACSLGLARSYEQYF
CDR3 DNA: TGTGCCTGCAGCTTAGGACTAGCAAGATCCTACGAGCAGTACTTC

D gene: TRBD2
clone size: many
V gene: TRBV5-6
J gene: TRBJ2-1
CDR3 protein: CASSHFGGGYSYNEQFF
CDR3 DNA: TGTGCCAGCAGCCATTTTGGCGGGGGTTACTCCTACAATGAGCAGTTCTTC

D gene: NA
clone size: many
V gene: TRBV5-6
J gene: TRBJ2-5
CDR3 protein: CASSFIGRPTETQYF
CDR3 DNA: TGTGCCAGCAGCTTCATAGGCAGGCCTACAGAGACCCAGTACTTC

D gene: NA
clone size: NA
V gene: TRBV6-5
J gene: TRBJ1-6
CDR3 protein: CTSSHVFRWDSPLHF
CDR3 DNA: TGTACCAGCAGCCACGTTTTTCGGTGGGATTCACCCCTCCACTTT

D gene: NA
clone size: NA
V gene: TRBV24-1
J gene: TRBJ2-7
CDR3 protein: CAISDPQQAGNYEQYF
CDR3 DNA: TGTGCCATCAGTGACCCACAACAAGCCGGGAACTACGAGCAGTACTTC

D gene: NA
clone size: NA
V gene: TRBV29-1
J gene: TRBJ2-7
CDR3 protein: CSTQEGEQYF
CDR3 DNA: TGCAGTACTCAAGAGGGCGAGCAGTACTTC